These 27 T cell receptor beta chains were sequenced from one sample in a study of shared clonotypes between healthy human individuals. Profiled with immunoSEQ multiplex PCR; TCRdb holds only in-frame clones, not every one. Here the sample spans about a million clones, roughly 80% being singletons. Sequenced: memory CD4+ T cells from PBMCs. Specified subset: CD45RA-negative fraction. These receptor sequences come from a man aged 18 to 29 in good health. Some clones in this sample may be carry-over from other donors' samples.

This chain uses TRBV11-2 with TRBJ1-1; D is uncertain. The germline V gene encodes CDR1 SGHAT and CDR2 FQNNGV. Trimming left V 8 bases short and J 5 bases short, with 15 bases between. The CDR3 covers 13 residues. In DNA, the CDR3 is TGTGCCAGCGGTGGAGAAAGACGTACTGAAGCTTTCTTT. This gives the protein CASGGERRTEAFF.

On this clone: At the DNA level, this CDR3 is encoded by other sequences in the same sample as well. The chain uses TRBV6-1 and TRBJ1-5; D is uncertain. The CDR3 runs to 13 residues. With 1 base removed from V and 4 bases from J, the gap between germline ends came to 5 bases. Per the germline V gene, CDR1 is MNHNS and CDR2 is SASEGT. The CDR3 DNA reads TGTGCCAGCAGTGAAGTGTCAAATCAGCCCCAGCATTTT. Translation gives CASSEVSNQPQHF.

A single count supports this clone. The V call is TRBV28, the J call TRBJ2-1; D ambiguous. Trimming stripped 1 base from V and 10 bases from J, with 14 bases between. This CDR3 is built from 14 residues. In germline, CDR1 is MDHEN, CDR2 SYDVKM. The CDR3 sequence is CASSLSGRFWEQFF. The CDR3 DNA follows: TGTGCCAGCAGTTTATCCGGAAGATTTTGGGAGCAGTTCTTC.

This clone has a single count. The chain couples TRBV18 to TRBJ1-4; D is possibly TRBD1 (6 bases). The V gene lost 5 bases and the J gene lost 5 bases, with 15 bases spanning the gap. This CDR3 spans 15 amino acids. The germline CDR1 and CDR2 sequences are KGHSH and LQKENI. The chain's CDR3 is CASSAYSGTNEKLFF. The DNA of the CDR3 is TGTGCCAGCTCAGCCTATTCCGGGACAAATGAAAAACTGTTTTTT.

The chain couples TRBV6-5 to TRBJ1-1; no clear D. The germline CDR1 and CDR2 sequences are MNHEY and SVGAGI. The V end was cut by 0 bases, the J end by 4 bases, with 12 bases between. There are 15 residues in the CDR3. This CDR3 is CASSYSEETGTEAFF. In DNA form, the CDR3 reads TGTGCCAGCAGTTACTCGGAGGAGACGGGCACTGAAGCTTTCTTT.

This chain connects TRBV2 to TRBJ2-5, with TRBD2 matching over 12 bases. V shed 8 bases, J shed 4 bases, and the junction held 8 bases outside the gene matches. CDR1 and CDR2 from the germline V gene are SNHLY and FYNNEI. The CDR3 extends over 15 amino acids. CDR3 in amino acids: CASGLAGGPGETQYF. For the CDR3, the DNA is TGTGCCAGCGGTCTAGCGGGAGGGCCGGGAGAGACCCAGTACTTC. Complete variable domain (other parts from reference TRBV2 and TRBJ2-5): EPEVTQTPSHQVTQMGQEVILRCVPISNHLYFYWYRQILGQKVEFLVSFYNNEISEKSEIFDDQFSVERPDGSNFTLKIRSTKLEDSAMYFCASGLAGGPGETQYFGPGTRLLVL.

The gene calls are TRBV18 and TRBJ2-1, with D unclear. The CDR3 loop spans 15 amino acids. Between the trimmed V and J ends, which lost 3 bases and 0 bases, there was a span of 9 bases. CDR1 is KGHSH and CDR2 is LQKENI in the germline V gene. In DNA form, the CDR3 reads TGTGCCAGCTCACCCCCTCCCGTCTCCTACAATGAGCAGTTCTTC. It encodes CASSPPPVSYNEQFF.

There are a few counts of this clone. The rearrangement uses TRBV10-3 and TRBJ2-1; 9 bases line up with TRBD1. The CDR3 has 13 residues. V shed 7 bases and J 8 bases; nucleotides not matched to a gene: 6. CDR1 ENHRY and CDR2 SYGVKD come from the germline V gene. As DNA, the CDR3 is TGTGCCATCACTCGGGACAGGGAATATGAGCAGTTCTTC. It codes for CAITRDREYEQFF.

The rearrangement joins TRBV6-1 to TRBJ2-1; 14 bases are a match to TRBD2. Germline V gene lookup returns CDR1 MNHNS and CDR2 SASEGT. J gave up 8 bases and V 1 base, and 4 bases lay outside the gene matches. The CDR3 sequence is 16 residues long. The CDR3: CASSEVGLAGVDEQFF. The CDR3 coding sequence is TGTGCCAGCAGTGAAGTGGGACTAGCGGGAGTAGATGAGCAGTTCTTC.

The V gene is TRBV27, the J gene TRBJ2-2; tentative D call: TRBD2 (5 bases). The ends were cut back, 3 bases at V and 4 bases at J, with 12 bases in the middle. Germline CDR1 and CDR2: MNHEY and SMNVEV (reference sequence). This CDR3 spans 15 amino acids. CDR3 DNA: TGTGCCAGCAGTTTCGAACGTCGGGGCACCGGGGAGCTGTTTTTT. As protein: CASSFERRGTGELFF.

This clone came up once. V gene TRBV5-1 combines with J gene TRBJ2-5; 12 bases are shared with TRBD2. This CDR3 is 15 amino acids long. J was trimmed by 7 bases and V by 3 bases; bases with no gene match: 7. CDR1 SGHRS and CDR2 YFSETQ come from the germline V gene. The CDR3 region has the DNA TGCGCCAGCAGCTCGACTAGCGGGGGAACTGGGACCCAGTACTTC. Protein: CASSSTSGGTGTQYF.

A single count supports this clone. A read error may be the cause here, since a much bigger clone is one base away. The CDR3 loop reads CASRGDGNQPQHF. Written as DNA, the CDR3 is TGTGCCAGCAGGGGGGACGGCAATCAGCCCCAGCATTTT. This chain connects TRBV30 to TRBJ1-5; 7 positions match TRBD1. In germline, CDR1 is GTSNPN, CDR2 SVGIG (reference sequence). V shed 8 bases and J 2 bases; nucleotides not matched to a gene: 6. The length of the CDR3 is 13 residues.

V gene TRBV4-3 combines with J gene TRBJ1-2, with no clear D. Trimming stripped 3 bases from V and 3 bases from J, with 8 bases between. Per the germline V gene, CDR1 is LGHNA and CDR2 is YSLEER. This CDR3 is 13 amino acids long. DNA of the CDR3: TGCGCCAGCAGCCACACAGACTACTATGGCTACACCTTC. Translating gives CASSHTDYYGYTF.

The CDR3 reads CASSLDSSTDTQYF. The DNA for the CDR3 is TGTGCCAGCAGCTTAGATTCTAGCACAGATACGCAGTATTTT. The chain is built from TRBV11-3 and TRBJ2-3; D unresolved. Between the trimmed V and J ends, which lost 0 bases and 0 bases, there was a span of 4 bases. The CDR3 runs to 14 residues. Germline values: CDR1 SGHNT, CDR2 YENEEA. Supplemented by reference TRBV11-3 and TRBJ2-3, the full variable domain reads EAGVVQSPRYKIIEKKQPVAFWCNPISGHNTLYWYLQNLGQGPELLIRYENEEAVDDSQLPKDRFSAERLKGVDSTLKIQPAELGDSAVYLCASSLDSSTDTQYFGPGTRLTVL.

V is TRBV6-6 and J is TRBJ1-5; 8 nucleotides agree with TRBD1. V shed 5 bases, J shed 3 bases, and the junction held 6 bases outside the gene matches. In germline, CDR1 is MNHNY, CDR2 SVGAGI (reference sequence). The CDR3 runs to 15 residues. DNA for the CDR3: TGTGCCAGCAGTCCCGGGACAGGCATCAATCAGCCCCAGCATTTT. Its protein is CASSPGTGINQPQHF.

The chain combines TRBV2 with TRBJ1-3; D not certain. Germline V gene sequence: CDR1 SNHLY, CDR2 FYNNEI. Between the trimmed V and J ends, which lost 4 bases and 0 bases, there was a span of 25 bases. The CDR3 is made up of 20 amino acids. The chain's CDR3 is CASSVVRLTTWGLSGNTIYF. As DNA, the CDR3 is TGTGCCAGCAGTGTTGTTCGCCTTACTACGTGGGGTCTCTCTGGAAACACCATATATTTT.

J is TRBJ2-2 and V is TRBV11-2, with 11 bases fitting TRBD1. The CDR3 sequence is 16 residues long. CDR1 is SGHAT and CDR2 is FQNNGV in the germline V gene. V lost 3 bases and J lost 5; bases outside the gene matches: 5. CDR3 amino acids: CASSFRDRGGTGELFF. The CDR3, as DNA: TGTGCCAGCAGCTTCCGGGACAGGGGGGGGACCGGGGAGCTGTTTTTT.

V usage is TRBV29-1 and J usage is TRBJ2-5; D call uncertain. Per the germline V gene, CDR1 is SQVTM and CDR2 is ANQGSEA. Trimming left V 5 bases short and J 4 bases short, with 14 bases between. There are 13 residues in the CDR3. The CDR3 region is CSVSPNGGETQYF. The DNA of the CDR3 is TGCAGCGTTTCTCCTAACGGCGGAGAGACCCAGTACTTC. The whole variable domain, remainder taken from reference TRBV29-1 and TRBJ2-5, is SAVISQKPSRDICQRGTSLTIQCQVDSQVTMMFWYRQQPGQSLTLIATANQGSEATYESGFVIDKFPISRPNLTFSTLTVSNMSPEDSSIYLCSVSPNGGETQYFGPGTRLLVL.

This clone was picked up one time. Since a much larger clone is just one base distant, this may be a read error. The sample holds other DNA sequences that translate to the same CDR3. This rearrangement joins TRBV29-1 to TRBJ2-3; 7 nucleotides align to TRBD2. V lost 1 base and J lost 1; bases outside the gene matches: 2. Germline values: CDR1 SQVTM, CDR2 ANQGSEA. The length of the CDR3 is 14 residues. The CDR3 loop reads CSVEGGRGTDTQYF. For the CDR3, the DNA is TGCAGCGTTGAAGGCGGGAGAGGCACAGATACGCAGTATTTT.

The gene calls are TRBV5-1 and TRBJ2-7; D perhaps matches TRBD2 (5 bases). The CDR3 runs 14 residues. V lost 1 base to trimming and J lost 1 base, with 9 bases between them. From germline, CDR1 is SGHRS and CDR2 YFSETQ. The CDR3 is CASSLFSASYEQYF. As DNA, the CDR3 is TGCGCCAGCAGCTTGTTTAGCGCATCCTACGAGCAGTACTTC.

This clone was detected a few times. The identical CDR3 is also encoded by other nucleotide sequences in the sample. This rearrangement joins TRBV5-1 to TRBJ2-5, with D possibly TRBD1 on 5 matching bases. Trimming pared 0 bases from V and 5 bases from J, leaving 11 bases between. In germline, CDR1 is SGHRS, CDR2 YFSETQ. CDR3 size: 14 residues. The CDR3 nucleotides read TGCGCCAGCAGCTTGGGGGCAGGGTTGGAGACCCAGTACTTC. Translating it yields CASSLGAGLETQYF.

The chain couples TRBV6-5 to TRBJ1-2, with D perhaps TRBD1 (6 bases). CDR1 and CDR2 (germline): MNHEY, SVGAGI. The CDR3 totals 14 residues. Trimming pared 7 bases from V and 4 bases from J, leaving 16 bases between. CDR3 nucleotide sequence: TGTGCCAGCACCCTGGGGAGGGGGTTCTATGGCTACACCTTC. It is translated as CASTLGRGFYGYTF.

The rearrangement joins TRBV4-1 to TRBJ2-1; the D gene could be TRBD1 or TRBD2 (5 bases each). This CDR3 contains 18 residues. The V end was cut by 0 bases, the J end by 10 bases, with 25 bases between. Germline-derived CDR1 and CDR2 are MGHRA and YSYEKL. CDR3 nucleotides: TGCGCCAGCAGCCAAGAGGGTTCTCCAAGTGGGGCTCAGCGGGAGCAGTTCTTC. It is translated as CASSQEGSPSGAQREQFF.

The chain combines TRBV9 with TRBJ2-3; no clear D gene. Per germline, CDR1 SGDLS and CDR2 YYNGEE. This CDR3 region has 15 residues. Trimming took off 3 bases at V and 2 bases at J, with 13 bases between the two ends. In nucleotides, the CDR3 is TGTGCCAGCAGCGCCCGTCCGGATACCACAGATACGCAGTATTTT. Protein product: CASSARPDTTDTQYF.

The chain couples TRBV5-1 to TRBJ2-3; D might be TRBD2 (5 bases). V was cut by 1 base and J by 0 bases, with 18 bases left in between. This CDR3 comprises 18 residues. Looked up from germline, CDR1 is SGHRS and CDR2 is YFSETQ. The CDR3 loop is CASSLPNLAASSTDTQYF. DNA of the CDR3: TGCGCCAGCAGCTTGCCTAACCTAGCAGCCTCTAGCACAGATACGCAGTATTTT. Full variable domain (outside the CDR3, taken from reference TRBV5-1 and TRBJ2-3): KAGVTQTPRYLIKTRGQQVTLSCSPISGHRSVSWYQQTPGQGLQFLFEYFSETQRNKGNFPGRFSGRQFSNSRSEMNVSTLELGDSALYLCASSLPNLAASSTDTQYFGPGTRLTVL.

This rearrangement joins TRBV5-4 to TRBJ2-5; possible D gene TRBD1, 6 bases. Germline loops: CDR1 SGHNT, CDR2 YYREEE (reference sequence). The CDR3 totals 14 residues. Trimming left V 4 bases short and J 3 bases short, with 13 bases between. The CDR3 DNA sequence: TGTGCCAGCAGCATCCGTGAGGGGGAAGAGACCCAGTACTTC. Its protein product is CASSIREGEETQYF.

The J gene is TRBJ2-1, the V gene TRBV5-4; 7 bases agree with TRBD1. The CDR3 length is 16 residues. Germline lookup yields CDR1 SGHNT and CDR2 YYREEE (reference sequence). The trim removed 6 bases at V and 4 bases at J, leaving 13 bases unmatched. The CDR3 loop reads CASKPNRGSIYNEQFF. CDR3 in DNA: TGTGCCAGCAAACCTAACAGGGGTAGCATATACAATGAGCAGTTCTTC.